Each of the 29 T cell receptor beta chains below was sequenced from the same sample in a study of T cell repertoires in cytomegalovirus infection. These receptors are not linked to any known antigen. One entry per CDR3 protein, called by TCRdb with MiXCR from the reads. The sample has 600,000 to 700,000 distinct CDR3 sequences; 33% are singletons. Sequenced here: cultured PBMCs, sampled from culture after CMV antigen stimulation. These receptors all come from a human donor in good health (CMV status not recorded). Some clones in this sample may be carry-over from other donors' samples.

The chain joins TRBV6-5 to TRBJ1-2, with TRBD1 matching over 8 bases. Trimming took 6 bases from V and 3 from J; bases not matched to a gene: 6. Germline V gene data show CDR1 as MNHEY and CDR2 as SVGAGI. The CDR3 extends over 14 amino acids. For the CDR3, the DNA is TGTGCCAGCAGACTTTACAGGGGGGACTATGGCTACACCTTC. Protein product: CASRLYRGDYGYTF.

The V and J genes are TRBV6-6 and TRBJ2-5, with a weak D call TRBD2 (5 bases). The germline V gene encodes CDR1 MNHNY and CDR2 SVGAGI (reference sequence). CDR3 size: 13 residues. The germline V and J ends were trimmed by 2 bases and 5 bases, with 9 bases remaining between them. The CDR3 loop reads CASSYEGIETQYF. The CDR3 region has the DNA TGTGCCAGCAGTTACGAGGGTATCGAGACCCAGTACTTC.

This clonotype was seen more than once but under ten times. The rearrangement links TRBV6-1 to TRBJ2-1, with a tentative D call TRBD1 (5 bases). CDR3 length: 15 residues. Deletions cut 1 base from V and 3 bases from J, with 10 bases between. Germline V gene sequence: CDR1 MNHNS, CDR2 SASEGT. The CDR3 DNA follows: TGTGCCAGCAGTGAAGACCGAAGGGGCTACAATGAGCAGTTCTTC. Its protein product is CASSEDRRGYNEQFF.

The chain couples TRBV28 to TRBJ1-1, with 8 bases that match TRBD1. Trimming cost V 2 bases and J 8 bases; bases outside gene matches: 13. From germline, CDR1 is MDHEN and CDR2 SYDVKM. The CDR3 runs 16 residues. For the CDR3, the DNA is TGTGCCAGCAGTTTACGGGTGGGCAGGGGGCTTTCGGAAGCTTTCTTT. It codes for CASSLRVGRGLSEAFF.

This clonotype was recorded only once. In DNA form, the CDR3 reads TGCGCCAGCAGCGATGACAGGGGTTTTTTAAATGAGCAGTTCTTC. This encodes CASSDDRGFLNEQFF. The V call is TRBV5-1, the J call TRBJ2-1; 8 bases agree with TRBD1. After removal of 4 bases from V and 7 bases from J, the junction contained 10 bases not matched to a gene. There are 15 residues in the CDR3. Germline CDR1 is SGHRS and CDR2 is YFSETQ.

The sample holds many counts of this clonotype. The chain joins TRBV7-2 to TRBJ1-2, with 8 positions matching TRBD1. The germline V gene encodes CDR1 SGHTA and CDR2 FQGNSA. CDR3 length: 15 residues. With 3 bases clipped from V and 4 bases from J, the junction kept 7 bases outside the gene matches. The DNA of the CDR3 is TGTGCCAGCAGCTTCCTCAGGGGGCCCGGCTATGGCTACACCTTC. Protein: CASSFLRGPGYGYTF.

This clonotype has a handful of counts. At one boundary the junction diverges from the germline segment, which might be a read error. The CDR3: CASSPRLERELIF. CDR3 in DNA: TGTGCCAGCAGCCCCCGATTGGAGCGGGAGTTGATCTTC. This rearrangement joins TRBV6-6 to TRBJ2-1; 8 bases are a match to TRBD2. CDR3 length equals 13 residues. CDR1 is MNHNY and CDR2 is SVGAGI in the germline V gene (reference sequence).

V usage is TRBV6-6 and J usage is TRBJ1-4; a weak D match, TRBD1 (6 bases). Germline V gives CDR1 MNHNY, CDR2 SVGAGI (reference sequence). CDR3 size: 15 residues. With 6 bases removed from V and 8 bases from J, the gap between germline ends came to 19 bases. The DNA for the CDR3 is TGTGCCAGCAGGGAATACAGGGTGCCGGCCGAAAAACTGTTTTTT. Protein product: CASREYRVPAEKLFF.

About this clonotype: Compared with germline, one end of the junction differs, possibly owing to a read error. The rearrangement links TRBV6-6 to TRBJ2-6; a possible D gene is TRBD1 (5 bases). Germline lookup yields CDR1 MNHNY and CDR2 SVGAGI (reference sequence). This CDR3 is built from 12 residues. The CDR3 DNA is TGTGCCAGCAGTTGGACACCACCGGATAAATCTTTC. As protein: CASSWTPPDKSF.

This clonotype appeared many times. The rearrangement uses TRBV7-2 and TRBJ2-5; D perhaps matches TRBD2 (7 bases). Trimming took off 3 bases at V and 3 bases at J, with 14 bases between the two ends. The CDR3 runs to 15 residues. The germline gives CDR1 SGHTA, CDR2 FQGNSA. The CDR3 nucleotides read TGTGCCAGCAGCTTGGGGGGGGCGGGGAAAGAGACCCAGTACTTC. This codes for CASSLGGAGKETQYF.

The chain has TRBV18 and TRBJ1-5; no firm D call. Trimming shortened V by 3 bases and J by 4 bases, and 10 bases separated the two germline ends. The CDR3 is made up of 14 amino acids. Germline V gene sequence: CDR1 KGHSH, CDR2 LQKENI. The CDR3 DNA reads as TGTGCCAGCTCACCGACGAGTACTAATCAGCCCCAGCATTTT. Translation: CASSPTSTNQPQHF. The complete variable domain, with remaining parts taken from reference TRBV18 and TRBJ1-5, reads NAGVMQNPRHLVRRRGQEARLRCSPMKGHSHVYWYRQLPEEGLKFMVYLQKENIIDESGMPKERFSAEFPKEGPSILRIQQVVRGDSAAYFCASSPTSTNQPQHFGDGTRLSIL.

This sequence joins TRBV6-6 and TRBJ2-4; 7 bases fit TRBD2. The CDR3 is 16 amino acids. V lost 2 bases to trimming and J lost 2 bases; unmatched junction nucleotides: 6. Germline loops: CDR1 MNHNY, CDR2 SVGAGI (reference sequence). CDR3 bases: TGTGCCAGCAGTTACGCTCCTAGCGGACCCAAAAACATTCAGTACTTC. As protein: CASSYAPSGPKNIQYF.

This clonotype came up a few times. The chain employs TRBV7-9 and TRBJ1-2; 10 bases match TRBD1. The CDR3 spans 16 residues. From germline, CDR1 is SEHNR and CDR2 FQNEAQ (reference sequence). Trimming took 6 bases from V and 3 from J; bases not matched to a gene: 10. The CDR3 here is CASSFPPGTGDYGYTF. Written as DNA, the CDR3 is TGTGCCAGCAGTTTCCCCCCCGGGACAGGGGACTATGGCTACACCTTC.

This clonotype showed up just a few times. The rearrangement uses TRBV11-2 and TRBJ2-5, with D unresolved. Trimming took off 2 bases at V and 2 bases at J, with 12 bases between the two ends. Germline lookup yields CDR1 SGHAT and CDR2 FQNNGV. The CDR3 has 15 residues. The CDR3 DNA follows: TGTGCCAGCAGCTTAAGGGCAAATAAGCAAGAGACCCAGTACTTC. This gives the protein CASSLRANKQETQYF. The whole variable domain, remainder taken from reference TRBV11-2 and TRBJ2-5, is EAGVAQSPRYKIIEKRQSVAFWCNPISGHATLYWYQQILGQGPKLLIQFQNNGVVDDSQLPKDRFSAERLKGVDSTLKIQPAKLEDSAVYLCASSLRANKQETQYFGPGTRLLVL.

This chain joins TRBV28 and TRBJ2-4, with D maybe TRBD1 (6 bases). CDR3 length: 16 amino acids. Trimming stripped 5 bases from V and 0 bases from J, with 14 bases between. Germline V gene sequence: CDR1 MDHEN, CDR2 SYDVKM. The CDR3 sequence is CASSQGGLLAKNIQYF. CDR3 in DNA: TGTGCCAGCAGTCAAGGGGGTTTACTAGCCAAAAACATTCAGTACTTC.

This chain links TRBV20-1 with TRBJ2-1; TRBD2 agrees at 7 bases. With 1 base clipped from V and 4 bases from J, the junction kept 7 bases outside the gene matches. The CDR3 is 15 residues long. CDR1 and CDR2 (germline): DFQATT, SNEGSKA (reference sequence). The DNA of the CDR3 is TGCAGTGCTAGAGTATGGGGGGGGGGATACAATGAGCAGTTCTTC. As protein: CSARVWGGGYNEQFF.

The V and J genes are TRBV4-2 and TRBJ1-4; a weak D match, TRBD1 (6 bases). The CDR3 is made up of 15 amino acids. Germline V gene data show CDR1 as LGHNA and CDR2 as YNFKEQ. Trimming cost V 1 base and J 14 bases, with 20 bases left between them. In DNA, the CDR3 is TGTGCCAGCAGCCAAGGTTCTACAGGGCCAATGGGTCTGTTTTTT. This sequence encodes CASSQGSTGPMGLFF.

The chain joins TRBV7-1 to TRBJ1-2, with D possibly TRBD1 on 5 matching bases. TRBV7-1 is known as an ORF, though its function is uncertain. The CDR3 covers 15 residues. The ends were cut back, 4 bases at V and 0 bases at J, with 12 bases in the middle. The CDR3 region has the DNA TGTGCCAGCAGCTACTTTGAGGGGACTAACTATGGCTACACCTTC. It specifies CASSYFEGTNYGYTF.

In DNA form, the CDR3 reads TGTGCCAGCAGCTCCCACAGTGGGGGTGAAGCTTTCTTT. This gives the protein CASSSHSGGEAFF. This sequence joins TRBV11-2 and TRBJ1-1; D might be TRBD1 (5 bases). CDR3 length: 13 residues. V shed 4 bases and J shed 7 bases, with 13 bases lying between them. From germline, CDR1 is SGHAT and CDR2 FQNNGV.

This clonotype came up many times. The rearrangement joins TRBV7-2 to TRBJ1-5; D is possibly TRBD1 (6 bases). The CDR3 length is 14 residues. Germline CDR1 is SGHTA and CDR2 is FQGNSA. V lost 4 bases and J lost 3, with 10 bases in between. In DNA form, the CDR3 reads TGTGCCAGCAGCTATACAGGGTCCAATCAGCCCCAGCATTTT. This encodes CASSYTGSNQPQHF. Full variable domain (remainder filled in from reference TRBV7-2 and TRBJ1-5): GAGVSQSPSNKVTEKGKDVELRCDPISGHTALYWYRQSLGQGLEFLIYFQGNSAPDKSGLPSDRFSAERTGGSVSTLTIQRTQQEDSAVYLCASSYTGSNQPQHFGDGTRLSIL.

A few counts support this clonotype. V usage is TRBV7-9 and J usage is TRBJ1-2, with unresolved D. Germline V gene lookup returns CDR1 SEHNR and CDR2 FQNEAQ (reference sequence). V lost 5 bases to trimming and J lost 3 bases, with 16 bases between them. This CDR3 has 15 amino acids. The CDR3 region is CASSTQVPVYYGYTF. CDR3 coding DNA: TGTGCCAGCAGCACTCAAGTCCCGGTTTACTATGGCTACACCTTC.

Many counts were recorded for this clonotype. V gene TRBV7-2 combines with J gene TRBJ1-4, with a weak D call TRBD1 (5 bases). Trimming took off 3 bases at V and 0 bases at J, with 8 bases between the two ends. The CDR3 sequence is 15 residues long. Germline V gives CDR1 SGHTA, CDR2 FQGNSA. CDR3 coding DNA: TGTGCCAGCAGCTTTCAGGGTACAACTAATGAAAAACTGTTTTTT. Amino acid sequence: CASSFQGTTNEKLFF.

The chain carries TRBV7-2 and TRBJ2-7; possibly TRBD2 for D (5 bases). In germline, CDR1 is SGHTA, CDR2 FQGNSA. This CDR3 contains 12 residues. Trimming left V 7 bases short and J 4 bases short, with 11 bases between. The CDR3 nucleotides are TGTGCCAGCACGGGGTCGACATACGAGCAGTACTTC. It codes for CASTGSTYEQYF. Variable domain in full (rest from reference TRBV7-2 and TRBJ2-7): GAGVSQSPSNKVTEKGKDVELRCDPISGHTALYWYRQSLGQGLEFLIYFQGNSAPDKSGLPSDRFSAERTGGSVSTLTIQRTQQEDSAVYLCASTGSTYEQYFGPGTRLTVT.

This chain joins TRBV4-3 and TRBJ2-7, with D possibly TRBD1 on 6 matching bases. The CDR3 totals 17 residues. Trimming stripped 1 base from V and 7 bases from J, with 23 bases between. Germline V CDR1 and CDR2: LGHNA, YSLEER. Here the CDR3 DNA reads TGCGCCAGCAGCCAAGGCCTCCGGGTCCTCGGACAGCAAGAGCAGTACTTC. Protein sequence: CASSQGLRVLGQQEQYF.

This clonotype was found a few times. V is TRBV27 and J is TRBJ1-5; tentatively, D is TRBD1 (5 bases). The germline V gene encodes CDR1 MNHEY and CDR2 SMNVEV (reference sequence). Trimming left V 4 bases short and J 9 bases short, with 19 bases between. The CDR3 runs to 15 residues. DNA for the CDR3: TGTGCCAGCAGTTCAGGGAGTTTAGGGATTCGGCCCCAGCATTTT. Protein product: CASSSGSLGIRPQHF.

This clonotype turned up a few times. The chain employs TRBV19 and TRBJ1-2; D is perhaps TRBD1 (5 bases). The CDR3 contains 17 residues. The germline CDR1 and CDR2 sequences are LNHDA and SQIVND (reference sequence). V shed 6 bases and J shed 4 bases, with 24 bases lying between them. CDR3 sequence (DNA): TGTGCCAGTAGACGCGGCAACCCTGCCATTGGGGGCTATGGCTACACCTTC. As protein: CASRRGNPAIGGYGYTF.

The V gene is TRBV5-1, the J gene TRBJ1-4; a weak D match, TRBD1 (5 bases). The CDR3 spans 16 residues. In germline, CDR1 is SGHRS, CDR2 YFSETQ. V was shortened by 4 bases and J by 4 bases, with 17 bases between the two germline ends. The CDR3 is CASSAYPGTYNEKLFF. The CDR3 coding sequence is TGCGCCAGCAGCGCCTACCCCGGGACTTATAATGAAAAACTGTTTTTT.

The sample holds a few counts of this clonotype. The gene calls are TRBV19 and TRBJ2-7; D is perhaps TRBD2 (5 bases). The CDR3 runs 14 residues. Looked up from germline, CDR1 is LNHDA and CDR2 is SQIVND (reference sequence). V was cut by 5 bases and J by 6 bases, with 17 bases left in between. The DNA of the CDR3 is TGTGCCAGTAGTGATCGGGGATATGTAAGCGAGCAGTACTTC. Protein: CASSDRGYVSEQYF. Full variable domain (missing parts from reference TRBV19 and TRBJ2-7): DGGITQSPKYLFRKEGQNVTLSCEQNLNHDAMYWYRQDPGQGLRLIYYSQIVNDFQKGDIAEGYSVSREKKESFPLTVTSAQKNPTAFYLCASSDRGYVSEQYFGPGTRLTVT.

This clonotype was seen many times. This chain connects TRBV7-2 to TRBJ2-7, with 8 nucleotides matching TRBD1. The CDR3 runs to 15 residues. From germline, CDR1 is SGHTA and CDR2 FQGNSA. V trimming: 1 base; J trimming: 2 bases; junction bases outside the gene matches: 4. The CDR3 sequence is CASSLGDRLTYEQYF. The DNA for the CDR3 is TGTGCCAGCAGCTTAGGGGACAGGCTTACCTACGAGCAGTACTTC.